One and the same sample provided the 19 T cell receptor beta chains below, sequenced in a study of blood T cell repertoires in COVID-19. Some clones are missing from TCRdb's copy, which holds only in-frame ones; the method was immunoSEQ multiplex PCR. The sample lists about 110,000 clones, approximately 86% occurring once. Input material: peripheral blood. All receptors come from a man aged 40-50 years with acute or convalescent COVID-19.

V is TRBV5-6 and J is TRBJ2-3; D is possibly TRBD2 (6 bases). CDR1 and CDR2 (germline): SGHDT, YYEEEE. The CDR3 spans 17 residues. Trimming cost V 2 bases and J 3 bases, with 19 bases left between them. Written as DNA, the CDR3 is TGTGCCAGCAGCTTTCGGAGTCCGGGGGTGGTGACAGATACGCAGTATTTT. Its protein is CASSFRSPGVVTDTQYF.

This rearrangement joins TRBV7-9 to TRBJ1-4, with 11 nucleotides matching TRBD1. J gave up 8 bases and V 5 bases, and 7 bases lay outside the gene matches. This CDR3 has 15 residues. CDR1 is SEHNR, CDR2 FQNEAQ, per germline (reference sequence). The CDR3: CASSHPDRGREKLFF. CDR3 sequence (DNA): TGTGCCAGCAGCCACCCGGACAGGGGGCGGGAAAAACTGTTTTTT. The whole variable domain, filled in from reference TRBV7-9 and TRBJ1-4, reads DTGVSQNPRHKITKRGQNVTFRCDPISEHNRLYWYRQTLGQGPEFLTYFQNEAQLEKSRLLSDRFSAERPKGSFSTLEIQRTEQGDSAMYLCASSHPDRGREKLFFGSGTQLSVL.

This chain uses TRBV5-1 with TRBJ1-3, with D uncertain. The length of the CDR3 is 15 residues. Germline CDR1 and CDR2: SGHRS and YFSETQ. With 0 bases removed from V and 1 base from J, the gap between germline ends came to 8 bases. The CDR3, as DNA: TGCGCCAGCAGCTTGGATTTGAGTTCTGGAAACACCATATATTTT. Protein product: CASSLDLSSGNTIYF.

This chain links TRBV7-6 with TRBJ1-2; TRBD1 matches at 8 bases. There are 13 residues in the CDR3. After removal of 5 bases from V and 5 bases from J, the junction contained 4 bases not matched to a gene. Germline CDR1 SGHVS, CDR2 FNYEAQ. Here the CDR3 reads CASSPDRVYGYTF. As DNA, the CDR3 is TGTGCCAGCAGCCCGGACAGGGTATATGGCTACACCTTC.

The chain combines TRBV6-5 with TRBJ1-1; 8 bases are a match to TRBD1. Looked up from germline, CDR1 is MNHEY and CDR2 is SVGAGI. The CDR3 spans 15 residues. Trimming cost V 6 bases and J 2 bases; bases outside gene matches: 8. CDR3 DNA sequence: TGTGCCAGCAGACCCGGGACAGGACTAAACACTGAAGCTTTCTTT. It is translated as CASRPGTGLNTEAFF.

This clone has a handful of counts. The CDR3: CASSPQGNTNEKLFF. Here the CDR3 DNA reads TGTGCCAGCAGCCCCCAGGGGAATACTAATGAAAAACTGTTTTTT. The rearrangement links TRBV9 to TRBJ1-4, with D perhaps matching TRBD1 (6 bases). Per germline, CDR1 SGDLS and CDR2 YYNGEE. This CDR3 is 15 amino acids long. V lost 4 bases and J 2 bases, leaving 12 bases between the germline ends.

The J gene is TRBJ2-1, the V gene TRBV9; TRBD1 is a possible D gene (5 bases). Trimming took off 0 bases at V and 8 bases at J, with 6 bases between the two ends. CDR1 is SGDLS and CDR2 is YYNGEE in the germline V gene. The CDR3 sequence is 12 residues long. In DNA form, the CDR3 reads TGTGCCAGCAGCGTAGGGGGCCATGAGCAGTTCTTC. It encodes CASSVGGHEQFF.

This chain connects TRBV6-5 to TRBJ1-5; possible D gene TRBD1, 5 bases. Trimming stripped 6 bases from V and 4 bases from J, with 7 bases between. CDR3 size: 12 residues. The germline V gene encodes CDR1 MNHEY and CDR2 SVGAGI. DNA for the CDR3: TGTGCCAGCAGAGACAGTAATCAGCCCCAGCATTTT. Amino acids: CASRDSNQPQHF.

V usage is TRBV7-3 and J usage is TRBJ1-6; D unclear. V was trimmed by 2 bases and J by 6 bases, leaving 5 bases between them. Germline-derived CDR1 and CDR2 are SGHTA and FQGTGA. This CDR3 region has 13 residues. CDR3 nucleotides: TGTGCCAGCAGCTTAGGAGTTAATTCACCCCTCCACTTT. It encodes CASSLGVNSPLHF. The full variable domain, rest sourced from reference TRBV7-3 and TRBJ1-6, is GAGVSQTPSNKVTEKGKYVELRCDPISGHTALYWYRQSLGQGPEFLIYFQGTGAADDSGLPNDRFFAVRPEGSVSTLKIQRTERGDSAVYLCASSLGVNSPLHFGNGTRLTVT.

The chain is built from TRBV13 and TRBJ2-7; a possible D gene is TRBD1 (6 bases). This CDR3 is built from 14 residues. The germline V and J ends were trimmed by 0 bases and 3 bases, with 9 bases remaining between them. CDR1 is PRHDT and CDR2 is FYEKMQ in the germline V gene (reference sequence). DNA for the CDR3: TGTGCCAGCAGCTTAGGCAGGGGCCACTACGAGCAGTACTTC. This encodes CASSLGRGHYEQYF.

The chain links TRBV11-3 to TRBJ2-1; TRBD1 matches 11 bases. Germline V gene data show CDR1 as SGHNT and CDR2 as YENEEA. The J segment lost 8 bases and the V segment lost 4 bases, leaving 7 bases of the junction unmatched. This CDR3 has 15 amino acids. The CDR3 protein is CASSSRTGGPDEQFF. CDR3 bases: TGTGCCAGCAGCTCCCGGACAGGGGGCCCGGATGAGCAGTTCTTC.

V is TRBV7-3 and J is TRBJ2-3; the match to TRBD1 covers 9 bases. This CDR3 comprises 22 residues. J gave up 0 bases and V 4 bases, and 23 bases lay outside the gene matches. Germline-derived CDR1 and CDR2 are SGHTA and FQGTGA. CDR3 sequence: CASSSPCIMGQGYLSSTDTQYF. The DNA for the CDR3 is TGTGCCAGCAGCTCCCCTTGTATAATGGGACAGGGATATCTCAGCAGCACAGATACGCAGTATTTT.

V usage is TRBV5-6 and J usage is TRBJ1-3; D gene ambiguous. Between the trimmed V and J ends, which lost 0 bases and 0 bases, there was a span of 4 bases. The CDR3 covers 14 residues. Per germline, CDR1 SGHDT and CDR2 YYEEEE. The DNA of the CDR3 is TGTGCCAGCAGCTTGGTTTACTCTGGAAACACCATATATTTT. Its protein is CASSLVYSGNTIYF. Full variable domain (remainder filled in from reference TRBV5-6 and TRBJ1-3): DAGVTQSPTHLIKTRGQQVTLRCSPKSGHDTVSWYQQALGQGPQFIFQYYEEEERQRGNFPDRFSGHQFPNYSSELNVNALLLGDSALYLCASSLVYSGNTIYFGEGSWLTVV.

The chain employs TRBV30 and TRBJ2-7, with 9 bases lining up with TRBD1. V shed 2 bases and J 5 bases; nucleotides not matched to a gene: 4. Germline V gives CDR1 GTSNPN, CDR2 SVGIG (reference sequence). The CDR3 is made up of 13 amino acids. The CDR3: CAWSRDRAHEQYF. For the CDR3, the DNA is TGTGCCTGGAGTCGGGACAGGGCGCACGAGCAGTACTTC.

The CDR3 sequence is CASSLDWGSGFEQFF. The CDR3 DNA sequence: TGCGCCAGCAGCTTGGATTGGGGCTCGGGTTTTGAGCAGTTCTTC. This chain joins TRBV5-1 and TRBJ2-1; TRBD1 might be the D (5 bases). Germline V gives CDR1 SGHRS, CDR2 YFSETQ. This CDR3 has 15 residues. V was trimmed by 0 bases and J by 9 bases, leaving 16 bases between them. The full variable domain, with the rest looked up from reference TRBV5-1 and TRBJ2-1, is KAGVTQTPRYLIKTRGQQVTLSCSPISGHRSVSWYQQTPGQGLQFLFEYFSETQRNKGNFPGRFSGRQFSNSRSEMNVSTLELGDSALYLCASSLDWGSGFEQFFGPGTRLTVL.

CDR3 DNA: TGTGCCAGCAGTTTCAGGGGAGGGGACACTGAAGCTTTCTTT. This translates into CASSFRGGDTEAFF. The chain is built from TRBV6-5 and TRBJ1-1; TRBD1 might be the D (6 bases). The germline CDR1 and CDR2 sequences are MNHEY and SVGAGI. The ends were cut back, 4 bases at V and 3 bases at J, with 12 bases in the middle. CDR3 length: 14 amino acids.

The CDR3 protein is CASSEGLSESDTQYF. As DNA, the CDR3 is TGCGCCAGCAGCGAGGGCTTATCGGAGTCGGATACGCAGTATTTT. The J gene is TRBJ2-3, the V gene TRBV10-1, with D possibly being TRBD2 (5 bases). This CDR3 has 15 residues. Trimming stripped 6 bases from V and 6 bases from J, with 19 bases between. Germline V gives CDR1 WNHNN, CDR2 SYGVQD (reference sequence).

The V and J genes are TRBV5-1 and TRBJ2-5, with a weak D call TRBD1 (6 bases). In germline, CDR1 is SGHRS, CDR2 YFSETQ. V dropped 5 bases and J dropped 4 bases, with 12 bases sitting between them. The CDR3 is 13 amino acids. The CDR3 loop is CASRPTGTETQYF. The CDR3 DNA follows: TGCGCCAGCAGACCTACAGGGACAGAGACCCAGTACTTC.

This sequence joins TRBV10-3 and TRBJ2-1; 9 nucleotides agree with TRBD2. Trimming cost V 0 bases and J 13 bases; bases outside gene matches: 13. CDR1 is ENHRY, CDR2 SYGVKD, per germline. The length of the CDR3 is 16 residues. CDR3 sequence reads: CAISESKAGGLISQFF. Here the CDR3 DNA reads TGTGCCATCAGTGAGTCGAAAGCGGGAGGCCTTATTTCCCAGTTCTTC.